What follows describes a single TCR beta chain. Its specificity is not known. The data derive from a study of a mutant IDH1 vaccine in newly diagnosed glioma. The wider study: It was radiotherapy, temozolomide, or both that patients received previously, with most receiving both.

Trimming shortened V by 6 bases and J by 3 bases, and 16 bases separated the two germline ends. The CDR3 extends over 15 amino acids. Germline V gene sequence: CDR1 LNHDA, CDR2 SQIVND (reference sequence). Time point indicated: week 35, safety follow-up. A single vaccine dose contained 300 ug of mutant IDH1 20-mer peptide, and topical imiquimod was used with it. Donor diagnoses consisted of new WHO grade 3 or 4 IDH1-mutant, ATRX-lost astrocytomas. The table came from immunoSEQ multiplex PCR; TCRdb's copy has only in-frame clones and leaves some out. The sample lists about 50,000 clones, approximately 92% seen once, with 2% to 2.5% in the top ten.

This TCR derives from a man aged 50-60 years with glioma. The chain uses TRBV19 and TRBJ2-3; perhaps TRBD2 as D (6 bases). The input for sequencing was PBMCs, taken from a glioma patient whose treatment included an IDH1 peptide vaccine. CDR3 residues: CASSIRGFGTDTQYF. The CDR3 nucleotides are TGTGCCAGTAGCATTCGGGGGTTTGGGACAGATACGCAGTATTTT.